Following are 14 T cell receptor beta chains from one sample sequenced in a study of shared clonotypes between healthy human individuals. The data were produced by immunoSEQ multiplex PCR, yet TCRdb's version contains in-frame clones alone and is incomplete. Among about 490,000 clones, around 78% were seen once, and the ten largest hold 10% to 15%. The specimen sequenced was PBMCs. The receptors were sampled from a woman aged 40 to 50 in good health. Some clones in this sample may be carry-over from other donors' samples.

The table lists this clone with a count of one. J is TRBJ2-3 and V is TRBV11-3, with TRBD2 as a possible D gene (5 bases). Germline V gene lookup returns CDR1 SGHNT and CDR2 YENEEA. V was shortened by 1 base and J by 0 bases, with 11 bases between the two germline ends. The CDR3 has 16 residues. The CDR3 DNA is TGTGCCAGCAGCTTAGCGGGAACTCCTAGCACAGATACGCAGTATTTT. Translating it yields CASSLAGTPSTDTQYF.

This chain joins TRBV10-3 and TRBJ2-7; a possible D gene is TRBD2 (7 bases). Germline CDR1 and CDR2: ENHRY and SYGVKD. Trimming took off 4 bases at V and 0 bases at J, with 13 bases between the two ends. The CDR3 is 15 amino acids. The CDR3 region is CAISAKGGSSYEQYF. CDR3 nucleotide sequence: TGTGCCATCAGTGCCAAGGGGGGGAGCTCCTACGAGCAGTACTTC.

This clone was seen more than once but under ten times. The chain couples TRBV19 to TRBJ2-5; TRBD1 agrees at 8 bases. Germline V gene data show CDR1 as LNHDA and CDR2 as SQIVND (reference sequence). This CDR3 comprises 15 residues. Trimming took 6 bases from V and 5 from J; bases not matched to a gene: 11. The CDR3 DNA is TGTGCCAGTAGCTTAGCCGGGACAGGTGGGGAGACCCAGTACTTC. It yields the protein CASSLAGTGGETQYF.

The rearrangement uses TRBV28 and TRBJ2-5, with a weak D call TRBD1 (6 bases). Germline V CDR1 and CDR2: MDHEN, SYDVKM. This CDR3 has 14 residues. V lost 6 bases, J lost 11 bases, and 22 bases lay in between. DNA of the CDR3: TGTGCCAGCAGACCTACAGGGTCCCGAGTGGAGCAGTACTTC. Protein: CASRPTGSRVEQYF.

DNA for the CDR3: TGCGCCAGCAGCCGGGGACGGGTAGGAACAACCGGGGAGCTGTTTTTT. Translating it yields CASSRGRVGTTGELFF. The chain has TRBV4-3 and TRBJ2-2; D assignment may be TRBD1 or TRBD2 (5 bases each). The V end lost 4 bases, the J end lost 5 bases, and 17 bases lay between the germline ends. The CDR3 runs 16 residues. Per the germline V gene, CDR1 is LGHNA and CDR2 is YSLEER.

This chain connects TRBV6-4 to TRBJ2-7, with TRBD2 matching 7 bases. The germline CDR1 and CDR2 sequences are MRHNA and SNTAGT. CDR3 length equals 15 residues. Trimming at V came to 5 bases and at J to 0 bases, leaving 7 bases not matched to a gene. The CDR3 DNA is TGTGCCAGCAGTCCATCTAGCGGACGCTCCTACGAGCAGTACTTC. Protein sequence: CASSPSSGRSYEQYF.

The gene calls are TRBV11-2 and TRBJ2-1; the D is unclear. The CDR3 contains 15 residues. Per the germline V gene, CDR1 is SGHAT and CDR2 is FQNNGV. Between the trimmed V and J ends, which lost 5 bases and 2 bases, there was a span of 13 bases. The CDR3 DNA is TGTGCCAGCAGCATAGCTTATGGGGCCTACAATGAGCAGTTCTTC. Encoded protein: CASSIAYGAYNEQFF. Full variable domain (missing parts from reference TRBV11-2 and TRBJ2-1): EAGVAQSPRYKIIEKRQSVAFWCNPISGHATLYWYQQILGQGPKLLIQFQNNGVVDDSQLPKDRFSAERLKGVDSTLKIQPAKLEDSAVYLCASSIAYGAYNEQFFGPGTRLTVL.

The chain has TRBV18 and TRBJ1-1; D ambiguous. Germline-derived CDR1 and CDR2 are KGHSH and LQKENI. The CDR3 is 14 residues long. V was pared by 2 bases and J by 5 bases, with 12 bases between. Here the CDR3 reads CASSPETQTTEAFF. Written as DNA, the CDR3 is TGTGCCAGCTCACCAGAGACACAGACGACTGAAGCTTTCTTT.

This chain uses TRBV28 with TRBJ2-3; perhaps TRBD2 as D (6 bases). The CDR3 loop spans 15 amino acids. Germline CDR1 is MDHEN and CDR2 is SYDVKM. The V gene lost 3 bases and the J gene lost 1 base, with 11 bases spanning the gap. CDR3 coding DNA: TGTGCCAGCAGTTTCAGACTAGAAGGCACAGATACGCAGTATTTT. This translates into CASSFRLEGTDTQYF.

This clone has only a few counts. This rearrangement joins TRBV20-1 to TRBJ1-1; D unresolved. The CDR3 loop spans 11 amino acids. Trimming shortened V by 8 bases and J by 3 bases, and 10 bases separated the two germline ends. CDR1 is DFQATT, CDR2 SNEGSKA, per germline (reference sequence). The CDR3, as DNA: TGCAGTCTGGCCGGGGACACTGAAGCTTTCTTT. Translation gives CSLAGDTEAFF.

J is TRBJ2-5 and V is TRBV28; 8 bases fit TRBD1. Per germline, CDR1 MDHEN and CDR2 SYDVKM. The CDR3 is made up of 16 amino acids. V lost 10 bases to trimming and J lost 13 bases; unmatched junction nucleotides: 26. The CDR3 loop is CATSGPLWDRSSGGYF. The CDR3 DNA reads TGTGCCACCTCGGGACCCCTTTGGGACAGGTCCTCCGGTGGGTACTTC.

This clone was detected a few times. The gene calls are TRBV6-4 and TRBJ2-1; D call uncertain. Germline lookup yields CDR1 MRHNA and CDR2 SNTAGT. There are 15 residues in the CDR3. V lost 0 bases, J lost 6 bases, and 12 bases lay in between. In DNA, the CDR3 is TGTGCCAGCAGTGACTCGACTTTTGACATCAATGAGCAGTTCTTC. Amino acid sequence: CASSDSTFDINEQFF.

The V gene is TRBV5-8, the J gene TRBJ2-7, with a possible D match to TRBD2 (5 bases). Per germline, CDR1 SGHTS and CDR2 YDEGEE. V was shortened by 6 bases and J by 6 bases, with 16 bases between the two germline ends. The CDR3 is 13 residues long. Here the CDR3 reads CASIRGSPREQYF. Here the CDR3 DNA reads TGTGCCAGCATCCGGGGTTCCCCCCGCGAGCAGTACTTC.

The chain uses TRBV5-1 and TRBJ2-5; D is tentatively TRBD1 or TRBD2 (6 bases each). The CDR3 runs 15 residues. V lost 4 bases and J lost 5, with 18 bases in between. Germline CDR1 reads SGHRS; CDR2 reads YFSETQ. The CDR3 region is CASSATMGGWETQYF. The CDR3 coding sequence is TGCGCCAGCAGCGCGACCATGGGGGGCTGGGAGACCCAGTACTTC.